This T cell receptor beta chain was sequenced for a study of OX40 agonist ivuxolimab in advanced cancers. Findings of the study overall: Averaged across samples, CD8+ T cells carried more expanded clones than CD4+ did. Among patients with partial responses at 0.1-3.0 mg/kg, clonal expansion was among the lowest. The study observed clonal expansion of CD4+ and CD8+ blood T cells by week 6 at 0.1 to 3.0 mg/kg.

Remarks on this clone: Its target is not known.

The CDR3 has 15 amino acids. The trim removed 4 bases at V and 3 bases at J, leaving 5 bases unmatched. In germline, CDR1 is MNHEY, CDR2 SVGAGI. Patients had blood sampled at baseline and again on cycle 4 day 1 and cycle 7 day 1. Libraries were prepared by immunoSEQ multiplex PCR; TCRdb keeps only in-frame clonotypes and omits some of them. Found here are about 96,000 clones, 84% of them singletons; the top ten hold less than 6%. This specimen was CD4+ or CD8+ T cells sorted from blood, taken in a trial of the OX40 agonist ivuxolimab. The receptor was isolated from an adult with an advanced solid tumor such as melanoma, head and neck, liver or kidney cancer. This chain links TRBV6-5 with TRBJ2-1; the match to TRBD2 covers 8 bases. The CDR3 DNA reads TGTGCCAGCAGTTCACGGACTAGCCGCTACAATGAGCAGTTCTTC. Translation gives CASSSRTSRYNEQFF.